Here is one TCR beta chain with its context. This receptor's antigen is unknown. The sample holds no much larger clone one base away, and base qualities are not on file. The sample comes from a study of T-cell memory formation after mild COVID-19 (dated by TCRdb to the early 2020s). In the study overall: TCR sequence clusters from the two donors were largely donor specific. In two donors, T-cell clones that expanded and contracted after mild COVID-19 were followed by sequencing TCRalpha and TCRbeta repertoires longitudinally. Two young, previously healthy adult volunteers made up the cohort, one male and one female.

According to the germline V gene, CDR1 reads SGHRS and CDR2 reads YFSETQ. Inclusive of the bounding cysteine and phenylalanine, the CDR3 is 15 residues long. Left in the record is the CDR3 DNA by itself, 45 bases read in frame from the first base. V loses 4 bases of germline sequence and J loses 3 bases, and the interval between the two ends is 16 bases. PBMCs were isolated by Ficoll-Paque density gradient centrifugation. Sequencing relied on an Illumina NovaSeq 6000. cDNA libraries for TCRalpha and TCRbeta were prepared by 5'RACE using constant-segment primers, with sample barcodes and unique molecular identifiers added. RNA was extracted from every sample with Trizol reagent. Amplification of the libraries took two PCR steps, and the second step added a second sample barcode plus Illumina TruSeq adapters. Sequencing of libraries was performed on an Illumina NovaSeq with 2 x 150 bp paired-end reads. The paper's data handling went like this. With migec v1.2.7, reads were demultiplexed and then collapsed into UMI-guided consensus sequences. Using mixcr v2.1.11, the UMI consensuses were aligned to TRA and TRB V and J templates and assembled into clonotypes. A clonotype was counted as expanded or contracted only if both edgeR and NoisET called the change significant, with noise models trained on biological replicates. For edgeR calls, the thresholds were a false discovery rate-adjusted p below 0.01 and a log2 fold-change of 1. PCA with hierarchical clustering of max-normalized trajectories of the 1000 most abundant clonotypes was used as exploratory dynamics analysis. Separately sequenced CD4+ and CD8+ repertoires were used to assign the CD4 or CD8 phenotype of responding clones. The public reads were reanalyzed by TCRdb: fastp trimming at Q25, MiXCR alignment, in-frame beta chains only. Rows are unified per CDR3 protein, each entry keeping the most common DNA and genes. These V and J calls rely on TCRdb rather than the paper's analysis. The sample table shows a few hundred thousand distinct CDR3 sequences, and 15% to 20% are seen once. Clones ranked in the top ten supply approximately 25% of the sample.

Overall study results and their limits: Some responding clones were detected in pre-infection memory, which suggested that pre-existing cross-reactive memory T cells had joined the SARS-CoV-2 response. Contracting CD4+ clones were found mainly in CM and EM memory subsets, while CD8+ clones were enriched in EMRA. Balanced CD4/CD8 phenotypes were observed for clones contracting from day 15 to 85, whereas a bias towards CD4+ was observed for a second wave of clones expanding from day 15 to 37. The study included only a couple of mild cases, and larger cohorts that include severe cases with pre-infection samples were judged to be necessary. The second-wave clones that peaked on day 37 were not confirmed to be SARS-CoV-2 specific.

The chain links TRBV5-1 with TRBJ1-2; 6 matching bases give a weak D call of TRBD1. The TCR was taken from a man aged 18 to 30 who had mild COVID-19 (a few samples of this study predate the infection). The sample titles of this study are shuffled in the database, so cell type and time point are left out; the donor was told from shared clones. The sample was PBMCs or a T cell subset sorted from them (not recorded which). CDR3 sequence: CASSGGGTADYGYTF. The bases are TGCGCCAGCAGCGGAGGGGGGACCGCTGACTATGGCTACACCTTC.